This T cell receptor (beta chain) was captured by sequencing in a study of CD8+CD57+ T cells in acquired aplastic anemia. As concerns this clonotype: Its target is unknown.

TCR beta VDJ and CDR3 profiles were obtained from a genomic DNA template. Using its own MiXCR run on the reads, TCRdb lists one record per CDR3 protein. The top ten clones hold about 2.4% of a sample with approximately 120,000 distinct CDR3 sequences, about 43% of them seen once. CD8+CD57+ cell expansion, shown by flow cytometry, had occurred in the patients selected for sequencing. As a group, the patients uniformly had severe acquired aplastic anemia. There was no therapy given to any patient before the blood sampling took place. Overall study results and limits: Controls did not differ significantly from patients in CD8+ Simpson's diversity. There were some 27 CD8+ CDR3 sequences that occurred in both patients and controls.

Sequencing was performed on sorted CD4+, CD8+, or CD8+CD57+ T cells (not recorded which) from PBMCs. The TCR was taken from a human donor with aplastic anemia.

CDR3 sequence: CASSPRQGALGEQYV. As DNA, the CDR3 is TGTGCCAGCTCACCTCGACAGGGGGCTCTGGGCGAGCAGTACGTC. V and J are TRBV18 and TRBJ2-7, with 10 bases identical to TRBD1. The J segment lost 6 bases and the V segment lost 3 bases, leaving 8 bases of the junction unmatched. CDR3 length: 15 amino acids. In germline, CDR1 is KGHSH, CDR2 LQKENI.